The subject of this entry is one TCR beta chain. What it recognizes is unknown. The beta constant-region primer was an equimolar mix of two oligonucleotides covering TRBC1 and TRBC2. TCRdb called the UMI-ligation and nested PCR reads again in MiXCR, with one record for every CDR3 protein. The sample has 120,000 to 150,000 distinct CDR3 sequences; approximately 17% are singletons. Cells stained for CD3, CD4, CD8, CD45RA, CD27 and viability were sorted into four CD45RA/CD27 subsets. With V trimmed by 4 bases and J by 4 bases, 19 bases remained unmatched. The CDR3 extends over 17 amino acids. In germline, CDR1 is SQVTM, CDR2 ANQGSEA. These data are taken from a study of naive and memory T cell subsets. Whole-study findings and limits: RNA-based TCR counts may shift with T cell activation and differentiation.

The chain links TRBV29-1 to TRBJ2-7; 7 bases are shared with TRBD1. The clonotype comes from a human donor in good health. Sequencing was done on a sample of naive CD4+ T cells from blood. CDR3: CSVAGRGSSDAVYEQYF. For the CDR3, the DNA is TGCAGCGTTGCCGGCAGGGGGTCGTCTGATGCTGTTTACGAGCAGTACTTC.